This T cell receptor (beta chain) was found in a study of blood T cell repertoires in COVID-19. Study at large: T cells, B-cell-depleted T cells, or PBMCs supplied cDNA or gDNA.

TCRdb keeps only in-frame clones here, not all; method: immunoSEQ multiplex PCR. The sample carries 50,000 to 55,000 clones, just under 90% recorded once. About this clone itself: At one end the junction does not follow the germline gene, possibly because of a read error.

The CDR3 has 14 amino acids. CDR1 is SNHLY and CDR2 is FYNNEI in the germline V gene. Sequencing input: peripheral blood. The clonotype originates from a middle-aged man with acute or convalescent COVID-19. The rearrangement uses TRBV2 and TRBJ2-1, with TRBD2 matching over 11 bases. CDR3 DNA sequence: TGTGCCAGCAGTCCGAGGTTGACTAGCGGGGACCCACTCTTC. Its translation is CASSPRLTSGDPLF. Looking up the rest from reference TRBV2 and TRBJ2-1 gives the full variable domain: EPEVTQTPSHQVTQMGQEVILRCVPISNHLYFYWYRQILGQKVEFLVSFYNNEISEKSEIFDDQFSVERPDGSNFTLKIRSTKLEDSAMYFCASSPRLTSGDPLFGPGTRLTVL.